This is a list of T cell receptor beta chains from one sample in a study of blood T cell repertoires in COVID-19. TCRdb keeps only in-frame clones here, not all; method: immunoSEQ multiplex PCR. The sample has 400,000 or so clones; 89% are singletons. The sample taken for sequencing was peripheral blood. These TCRs come from a woman between 40 and 55 years old with COVID-19, enrolled during active disease. Each CDR3 is given with its conserved first and last residue. Fields, in order: V gene, CDR3 length, J gene, D gene, clone size, CDR3 DNA, CDR3 protein. A D gene is named only where the DNA matches it firmly. Rows may omit the clone size; those that give it use once, few, many or a size class.

>TRBV7-3|13|TRBJ2-2|.|.
TGTGCCAGCAGCCCAAGCGGATACGGGGAGCTGTTTTTT
CASSPSGYGELFF
>TRBV25-1|18|TRBJ1-4|TRBD1|.
TGTGCCAGCAGTGAATATCGACAGGACAGGGCTGAACCCGAAAAACTGTTTTTT
CASSEYRQDRAEPEKLFF
>TRBV7-2|16|TRBJ2-1|TRBD2|.
TGTGCCAGCAGCTTAGGACAAGCGGGGGGGCCGGGTGAGCAGTTCTTC
CASSLGQAGGPGEQFF
>TRBV18|16|TRBJ1-2|TRBD1|.
TGTGCCAGCTCACCTCAATGGACAGGCTCTAACTATGGCTACACCTTC
CASSPQWTGSNYGYTF
>TRBV7-9|19|TRBJ2-1|TRBD2|.
TGTGCCAGCAGTCAACCCTTCGCGGTACTAGCGGGAGGGTTCTTTGGGCAGTTCTTC
CASSQPFAVLAGGFFGQFF
>TRBV4-3|17|TRBJ2-2|.|once
TGCGCCAGCAGCCAAGATGCCAGGGGCCAGAACACCGGGGAGCTGTTTTTT
CASSQDARGQNTGELFF
>TRBV9|14|TRBJ2-5|.|.
TGTGCCAGCAGCGTAGCAGGGGCGACGGAGACCCAGTACTTC
CASSVAGATETQYF
>TRBV4-3|15|TRBJ2-3|TRBD2|.
TGCGCCAGCAGCCAGGGACTAGCGGCCCCAGATACGCAGTATTTT
CASSQGLAAPDTQYF
>TRBV5-1|14|TRBJ1-2|TRBD1|once
TGCGCCAGCCAAGGACAGGGTGGATCCTATGGCTACACCTTC
CASQGQGGSYGYTF
>TRBV7-9|16|TRBJ2-1|TRBD2|.
TGTGCCAGCAGCTCCTACCTGCTAGCGGGGAACAATGAGCAGTTCTTC
CASSSYLLAGNNEQFF
>TRBV5-1|13|TRBJ1-1|TRBD1|.
TGCGCCAGCAGCTTGGAAGGACAGGGGGCTCCCCTTTGG
CASSLEGQGAPLW
>TRBV5-4|17|TRBJ2-1|.|.
TGTGCCAGCAGCTTGGTATTGGGGGCGGGAGCGTCCGGTGAGCAGTTCTTC
CASSLVLGAGASGEQFF
>TRBV10-3|13|TRBJ1-2|.|few
TGTGCCATCAGCACAGGGCAGTTCTATGGCTACACCTTC
CAISTGQFYGYTF
>TRBV15|17|TRBJ2-6|.|.
TGTGCCACCAGCAGAGAGGGGCACCCATCTGGGGCCAACGTCCTGACTTTC
CATSREGHPSGANVLTF
>TRBV2|14|TRBJ1-1|TRBD1|few
TGTGCCAGCACCCAACAGGGGGCGGTCACTGAAGCTTTCTTT
CASTQQGAVTEAFF
>TRBV4-3|16|TRBJ2-1|TRBD2|.
TGCGCCAGCAGCCTACTTACCGGGACTATTTACAATGAGCAGTTCTTC
CASSLLTGTIYNEQFF
>TRBV6-2/TRBV6-3|14|TRBJ1-2|TRBD1|.
TGTGCCAGCAGCCTCGACAGGGGAGTCTATGGCTACACCTTC
CASSLDRGVYGYTF